This T cell receptor beta chain was documented in a study of blood T cell repertoires in COVID-19 (dated by TCRdb to the early 2020s). Notes on the research overall: The collaborator samples originated in the United States, Italy and Spain and spanned the acute and convalescent phases of COVID-19. The material from the prospective study consisted of cDNA or gDNA derived from T cells, B-cell-depleted T cells, or PBMCs. The dataset comprised deeply sampled blood TCRbeta repertoires from subjects exposed to, actively infected with, or recovered from COVID-19. The repertoires were made available in a free public database intended to serve as a resource for research on the immune response to SARS-CoV-2. Samples were obtained from the ongoing ImmuneRACE study (first 160 participants) and from 1,200 or so subjects provided by 6 global collaborators. Sample metadata almost always included a de-identified subject ID, COVID-19 status, age in years and sex. Where HLA class I and class II types were available, the types were taken from metadata supplied by the sample provider, not from assay-based typing.

The immunoSEQ Assay, a bias-controlled multiplex PCR, was used to amplify TCRbeta CDR3 regions from genomic DNA. The paper's processing steps were these. The number of nucleated cells in each sample was estimated from the amplification of reference gene primers within the assay. Sequence reads were collapsed and filtered to measure the absolute abundance of every unique TCRbeta CDR3 rearrangement. For each sample, productive Simpson clonality was calculated as the square root of Simpson's diversity index across productive rearrangements. Entries here come from immuneACCESS through TCRdb and include only in-frame sequences with V and J called. Some clones fail to appear in such tables; in the studies checked, an unresolved V gene covers under half of the shortfall, and the cause of the remainder is unknown. The D gene and trimming were derived from the DNA, and the V and J assignments and clone size from that table. Recorded for this sample are over 90,000 clones; about 89% of them occurred a single time. The biggest ten clones account for around 3.7% of the sample.

Findings and caveats that apply to the study as a whole: The quantity of clinical and demographic metadata differed by source and by participant and was supplied without curation.

CDR1 and CDR2 are read off the germline V gene as MDHEN and SYDVKM. From its cysteine to its phenylalanine, the CDR3 spans 13 amino acids. Kept here is only the CDR3 DNA, which spans 39 bases and is read in frame from base 1. At the junction V is shortened by 2 bases and J by 4 bases, with 8 bases in between. Each collaborating institution followed its own protocols to collect whole blood in K2EDTA tubes. For TCRbeta analysis, collaborators shipped samples as frozen whole blood, isolated PBMCs, or DNA extracted from either of those sample types. This clone was found a few times. Its antigen is currently not known. No base-level quality is on record; no much larger clone is a single base apart.

This sequence was found in a woman aged 55-69 years with acute or convalescent COVID-19. The rearrangement combines TRBV28 with TRBJ1-2; TRBD1 is a possible D gene, resting on 5 matching bases. Material for sequencing was peripheral blood. For the CDR3, the sequence is CASSLQGSYGYTF. DNA sequence: TGTGCCAGCAGTTTACAGGGCTCCTATGGCTACACCTTC.